The 26 T cell receptor beta chains reported below all come from one sample, sequenced in a study of shared clonotypes between healthy human individuals. Sequencing was performed with immunoSEQ multiplex PCR; in TCRdb, only in-frame clones are kept and a portion is missing. The table has 950,000 to 1,200,000 clones, 70% to 85% seen once; the top ten hold approximately 0.95%. The sequenced material came from memory CD4+ T cells from PBMCs. The subset is: CD45RA-negative fraction. These TCRs come from a young man in good health. Some clones in this sample may be carry-over from other donors' samples.

With respect to this clone: A far larger clone is just one base off, so this is likely a read error. The gene calls are TRBV7-3 and TRBJ2-2; D remains ambiguous. This CDR3 contains 13 residues. V was cut by 5 bases and J by 0 bases, with 4 bases left in between. CDR1 SGHTA and CDR2 FQGTGA come from the germline V gene. The CDR3: CASSLPNTGELFF. The CDR3, as DNA: TGTGCCAGCAGCCTCCCGAACACCGGGGAGCTGTTTTTT. The variable domain in full, with the rest retrieved from reference TRBV7-3 and TRBJ2-2, is GAGVSQTPSNKVTEKGKYVELRCDPISGHTALYWYRQSLGQGPEFLIYFQGTGAADDSGLPNDRFFAVRPEGSVSTLKIQRTERGDSAVYLCASSLPNTGELFFGEGSRLTVL.

The rearrangement links TRBV5-4 to TRBJ2-1; TRBD2 might be the D (6 bases). The CDR3 totals 11 residues. CDR1 and CDR2 (germline): SGHNT, YYREEE (reference sequence). The germline V and J ends were trimmed by 3 bases and 12 bases, with 10 bases remaining between them. DNA for the CDR3: TGTGCCAGCAGCTCGGACGGGGGGCAGTTCTTC. Amino acids: CASSSDGGQFF. Together with reference TRBV5-4 and TRBJ2-1, the CDR3 gives the full variable domain: ETGVTQSPTHLIKTRGQQVTLRCSSQSGHNTVSWYQQALGQGPQFIFQYYREEENGRGNFPPRFSGLQFPNYSSELNVNALELDDSALYLCASSSDGGQFFGPGTRLTVL.

The CDR3 DNA follows: TGTGCCAGCCACGGGGGCGTAAACACCGGGGAGCTGTTTTTT. It yields the protein CASHGGVNTGELFF. The chain couples TRBV4-2 to TRBJ2-2; D may match TRBD1 or TRBD2 (6 bases each). The germline gives CDR1 LGHNA, CDR2 YNFKEQ. V was trimmed by 8 bases and J by 2 bases, leaving 12 bases between them. The CDR3 has 14 residues.

The gene calls are TRBV6-4 and TRBJ2-6, with 11 bases aligning to TRBD2. This CDR3 is built from 18 residues. Per the germline V gene, CDR1 is MRHNA and CDR2 is SNTAGT. The J segment lost 0 bases and the V segment lost 5 bases, leaving 6 bases of the junction unmatched. The CDR3 loop is CASSKIAGGSSGANVLTF. The CDR3 DNA reads TGTGCCAGCAGTAAAATAGCGGGAGGGAGCTCTGGGGCCAACGTCCTGACTTTC.

The CDR3 nucleotides read TGTGCCAGCAGCCCTTCTTACCAGGGGGTAGTCACCCAGTACTTC. Translating gives CASSPSYQGVVTQYF. The rearrangement joins TRBV5-6 to TRBJ2-5, with 7 positions matching TRBD1. Germline V gene sequence: CDR1 SGHDT, CDR2 YYEEEE. J lost 8 bases, V lost 4 bases, and 14 bases had no gene match. This CDR3 is built from 15 residues.

This rearrangement joins TRBV25-1 to TRBJ1-2; D is unclear. CDR3 length equals 14 residues. Trimming removed 0 bases from V and 4 bases from J, with 9 bases in between. Germline values: CDR1 MGHDK, CDR2 SYGVNS. CDR3 sequence reads: CASSEYTIGYGYTF. The CDR3 coding sequence is TGTGCCAGCAGTGAATATACAATCGGCTATGGCTACACCTTC.

The chain is built from TRBV2 and TRBJ2-1; maybe TRBD1 (5 bases). Trimming stripped 8 bases from V and 5 bases from J, with 7 bases between. The germline CDR1 and CDR2 sequences are SNHLY and FYNNEI. The CDR3 length is 11 residues. CDR3 region: CASLGDNEQFF. In DNA, the CDR3 is TGTGCCAGCTTAGGGGACAATGAGCAGTTCTTC. Filled out from reference TRBV2 and TRBJ2-1, the complete variable domain reads EPEVTQTPSHQVTQMGQEVILRCVPISNHLYFYWYRQILGQKVEFLVSFYNNEISEKSEIFDDQFSVERPDGSNFTLKIRSTKLEDSAMYFCASLGDNEQFFGPGTRLTVL.

The chain recombines TRBV5-6 with TRBJ2-3, with D unclear. V was shortened by 2 bases and J by 3 bases, with 10 bases between the two germline ends. The CDR3 is 14 amino acids. Germline V gene data show CDR1 as SGHDT and CDR2 as YYEEEE. CDR3 DNA sequence: TGTGCCAGCAGCTTATCCCCGCAGACAGATACGCAGTATTTT. Translated: CASSLSPQTDTQYF.

The CDR3 loop reads CASSAPALVKTQYF. In DNA form, the CDR3 reads TGTGCCAGCAGCGCGCCGGCACTAGTGAAGACCCAGTACTTC. The chain couples TRBV7-2 to TRBJ2-5; tentatively, D is TRBD2 (5 bases). CDR1 SGHTA and CDR2 FQGNSA come from the germline V gene. V shed 5 bases and J shed 6 bases, with 16 bases lying between them. This CDR3 contains 14 residues.

The chain recombines TRBV15 with TRBJ2-7, with TRBD2 identical over 8 bases. J lost 2 bases, V lost 0 bases, and 3 bases had no gene match. Germline V gives CDR1 LNHNV, CDR2 YYDKDF (reference sequence). CDR3 size: 15 residues. CDR3 residues: CATSRESGSPYEQYF. DNA for the CDR3: TGTGCCACCAGCAGAGAAAGCGGGAGCCCCTACGAGCAGTACTTC.

This sequence joins TRBV7-9 and TRBJ2-7; D is uncertain. The CDR3 sequence is 14 residues long. CDR1 and CDR2 from the germline V gene are SEHNR and FQNEAQ (reference sequence). Trimming cost V 3 bases and J 0 bases, with 9 bases left between them. Here the CDR3 DNA reads TGTGCCAGCAGCTTCTTGGCAAGCTCCTACGAGCAGTACTTC. Translation: CASSFLASSYEQYF.

The chain recombines TRBV15 with TRBJ1-4; possible D gene TRBD1, 5 bases. With 4 bases removed from V and 0 bases from J, the gap between germline ends came to 21 bases. The germline V gene encodes CDR1 LNHNV and CDR2 YYDKDF (reference sequence). The CDR3 has 19 residues. The CDR3, as DNA: TGTGCCACCAGCACTGATCTGGGGCCCCCCGGAGCAACTAATGAAAAACTGTTTTTT. Translation: CATSTDLGPPGATNEKLFF.

The V call is TRBV9, the J call TRBJ2-2; D is unclear. Germline V gene data show CDR1 as SGDLS and CDR2 as YYNGEE. The CDR3 loop spans 13 amino acids. Trimming pared 4 bases from V and 5 bases from J, leaving 9 bases between. DNA of the CDR3: TGTGCCAGCAGCCCCTGGCAAACCGGGGAGCTGTTTTTT. It codes for CASSPWQTGELFF. Drawing the rest from reference TRBV9 and TRBJ2-2, the complete variable domain is DSGVTQTPKHLITATGQRVTLRCSPRSGDLSVYWYQQSLDQGLQFLIQYYNGEERAKGNILERFSAQQFPDLHSELNLSSLELGDSALYFCASSPWQTGELFFGEGSRLTVL.

The chain couples TRBV7-9 to TRBJ1-1; D ambiguous. CDR1 and CDR2 from the germline V gene are SEHNR and FQNEAQ (reference sequence). V lost 2 bases, J lost 4 bases, and 8 bases lay in between. The CDR3 runs 13 residues. CDR3 sequence reads: CASSLRSFTEAFF. DNA for the CDR3: TGTGCCAGCAGCTTACGTAGTTTCACTGAAGCTTTCTTT.

This clone has only one observation. The J gene is TRBJ2-5, the V gene TRBV7-3; D is undetermined. CDR1 SGHTA and CDR2 FQGTGA come from the germline V gene. This CDR3 is built from 15 residues. Trimming left V 0 bases short and J 5 bases short, with 13 bases between. CDR3 in amino acids: CASSLTPEAWETQYF. DNA of the CDR3: TGTGCCAGCAGCTTAACTCCGGAAGCCTGGGAGACCCAGTACTTC.

About this clone itself: Other nucleotide sequences in the sample specify the same CDR3. The J gene is TRBJ1-1, the V gene TRBV30, with D uncertain. Germline CDR1 is GTSNPN and CDR2 is SVGIG (reference sequence). The CDR3 extends over 13 amino acids. Trimming removed 0 bases at V and 0 bases at J, with 5 bases between. CDR3 DNA: TGTGCCTGGAGTGTGGGATTGAACACTGAAGCTTTCTTT. This gives the protein CAWSVGLNTEAFF.

This chain joins TRBV28 and TRBJ1-4; D may be TRBD1 (6 bases). Per the germline V gene, CDR1 is MDHEN and CDR2 is SYDVKM. The CDR3 has 13 amino acids. V lost 7 bases and J 7 bases, leaving 13 bases between the germline ends. CDR3 bases: TGTGCCAGCAAGTGGGGGGCGGGTGAAAAACTGTTTTTT. It yields the protein CASKWGAGEKLFF.

The chain employs TRBV30 and TRBJ2-6; D is undetermined. This CDR3 contains 15 residues. CDR1 and CDR2 (germline): GTSNPN, SVGIG (reference sequence). Trimming shortened V by 0 bases and J by 5 bases, and 11 bases separated the two germline ends. The CDR3 region is CAWSVQSARANVLTF. The CDR3 coding sequence is TGTGCCTGGAGTGTTCAGTCGGCCAGGGCCAACGTCCTGACTTTC.

Concerning this clone: With a far larger clone one base away, a read error is the likely cause. This chain uses TRBV28 with TRBJ1-2; D uncertain. The germline gives CDR1 MDHEN, CDR2 SYDVKM. This CDR3 contains 10 residues. CDR3 residues: CASSRYGHTF. CDR3 nucleotides: TGTGCCAGCAGTCGCTATGGCCACACCTTC.

This chain uses TRBV9 with TRBJ2-7, with 8 positions matching TRBD2. From germline, CDR1 is SGDLS and CDR2 YYNGEE. Unmatched junction bases numbered 6, after V lost 2 bases and J lost 5 bases. This CDR3 region has 14 residues. The CDR3 region is CASSVTSGGNEQYF. The CDR3 region has the DNA TGTGCCAGCAGCGTTACCTCGGGGGGGAACGAGCAGTACTTC.

The chain has TRBV7-3 and TRBJ1-1, with D tentatively TRBD1 (6 bases). V shed 5 bases and J shed 8 bases, with 15 bases lying between them. Germline lookup yields CDR1 SGHTA and CDR2 FQGTGA. CDR3 size: 13 residues. DNA for the CDR3: TGTGCCAGCAGCGCCCAACAGGGAGCAGAAGCTTTCTTT. Translated, it gives CASSAQQGAEAFF.

The chain employs TRBV11-2 and TRBJ2-2; D is undetermined. The CDR3 consists of 15 residues. Germline CDR1 reads SGHAT; CDR2 reads FQNNGV. The ends were cut back, 2 bases at V and 4 bases at J, with 11 bases in the middle. The CDR3 bases are TGTGCCAGCAGCTTACAGCCTACTCTCACCGGGGAGCTGTTTTTT. Encoded protein: CASSLQPTLTGELFF.

This clone has at least ten counts. The sample has other DNA sequences that encode this CDR3 too. This chain uses TRBV2 with TRBJ1-5; D not certain. With 6 bases removed from V and 0 bases from J, the gap between germline ends came to 6 bases. This CDR3 has 13 residues. Germline CDR1 is SNHLY and CDR2 is FYNNEI. This CDR3 reads CASRRDSNQPQHF. The DNA for the CDR3 is TGTGCCAGCAGACGGGATAGCAATCAGCCCCAGCATTTT.

The gene calls are TRBV5-4 and TRBJ2-4; D may be TRBD1 or TRBD2 (6 bases each). This CDR3 has 13 amino acids. Between the trimmed V and J ends, which lost 4 bases and 6 bases, there was a span of 11 bases. The germline gives CDR1 SGHNT, CDR2 YYREEE (reference sequence). As DNA, the CDR3 is TGTGCCAGCAGCACAGGGACTTTAAACATTCAGTACTTC. Residues: CASSTGTLNIQYF.

The genes are TRBV19 and TRBJ2-7; no definite D call. Germline CDR1 LNHDA, CDR2 SQIVND (reference sequence). CDR3 length equals 15 residues. V dropped 6 bases and J dropped 6 bases, with 21 bases sitting between them. The DNA of the CDR3 is TGTGCCAGTAGCGTACGCGTGGGTGGGTACGGCGAGCAGTACTTC. Amino acid sequence: CASSVRVGGYGEQYF.

The chain has TRBV7-9 and TRBJ2-2; D gene ambiguous. V shed 5 bases and J shed 2 bases, with 15 bases lying between them. This CDR3 is built from 16 residues. Germline CDR1 and CDR2: SEHNR and FQNEAQ (reference sequence). The CDR3 sequence is CASSTRPVANTGELFF. The CDR3, as DNA: TGTGCCAGCAGCACCCGTCCGGTTGCAAACACCGGGGAGCTGTTTTTT.